The 28 T cell receptor beta chains in this list originate from one sample, sequenced in a study of early T cells in non-severe SARS-CoV-2 infection. TCRdb called the 5' RACE reads again in MiXCR, with one record for every CDR3 protein. This table holds some 120,000 distinct CDR3 sequences, 14% to 15% found once. Input material: whole blood. These receptor sequences come from an adult who was a healthcare worker with PCR-confirmed SARS-CoV-2 infection or an uninfected control (not recorded which).

This clonotype was seen more than once but under ten times. The rearrangement joins TRBV7-9 to TRBJ2-2; no firm D call. V was trimmed by 5 bases and J by 6 bases, leaving 10 bases between them. The CDR3 totals 13 residues. Germline CDR1 reads SEHNR; CDR2 reads FQNEAQ (reference sequence). The CDR3 DNA sequence: TGTGCCAGCAGCCCTTTGGTAGCCGGGGAGCTGTTTTTT. As protein: CASSPLVAGELFF.

This clonotype was detected many times. The V and J genes are TRBV5-1 and TRBJ2-3, with 11 bases matching TRBD2. J was trimmed by 5 bases and V by 3 bases; bases with no gene match: 2. CDR3 length: 14 amino acids. Germline V CDR1 and CDR2: SGHRS, YFSETQ. The CDR3 loop is CASSYTSGGDTQYF. The CDR3 DNA is TGCGCCAGCAGCTACACTAGCGGGGGAGATACGCAGTATTTT. Combining the CDR3 with reference TRBV5-1 and TRBJ2-3 gives the whole variable domain KAGVTQTPRYLIKTRGQQVTLSCSPISGHRSVSWYQQTPGQGLQFLFEYFSETQRNKGNFPGRFSGRQFSNSRSEMNVSTLELGDSALYLCASSYTSGGDTQYFGPGTRLTVL.

The rearrangement links TRBV11-2 to TRBJ1-2; D remains unclear. Trimming removed 0 bases from V and 2 bases from J, with 7 bases in between. The CDR3 covers 14 residues. The germline CDR1 and CDR2 sequences are SGHAT and FQNNGV. Here the CDR3 DNA reads TGTGCCAGCAGCTTAGAAATGGGGAACTATGGCTACACCTTC. As protein: CASSLEMGNYGYTF.

This rearrangement joins TRBV7-6 to TRBJ1-1, with D uncertain. The CDR3 consists of 14 residues. The germline V and J ends were trimmed by 0 bases and 0 bases, with 5 bases remaining between them. Germline V CDR1 and CDR2: SGHVS, FNYEAQ. CDR3 in DNA: TGTGCCAGCAGCTTAGCGTGGGTGAACACTGAAGCTTTCTTT. Protein sequence: CASSLAWVNTEAFF.

This clonotype was seen a handful of times. The chain recombines TRBV9 with TRBJ2-2, with TRBD1 identical over 9 bases. The CDR3 spans 16 residues. Germline CDR1 and CDR2: SGDLS and YYNGEE. The V gene end was trimmed by 3 bases and the J gene end by 5 bases; junction bases not matched to a gene: 8. The CDR3, as DNA: TGTGCCAGCAGCGCCACAGGGGGCTTTCGGACCGGGGAGCTGTTTTTT. Amino acid sequence: CASSATGGFRTGELFF.

The CDR3 bases are TGTGCCAGCATGGTGGGAGGAACTGAAGCTTTCTTT. Its translation is CASMVGGTEAFF. The gene calls are TRBV6-1 and TRBJ1-1; D is unresolved. CDR1 MNHNS and CDR2 SASEGT come from the germline V gene. The CDR3 has 12 amino acids. Trimming took 7 bases from V and 5 from J, leaving 11 bases between them.

The chain recombines TRBV18 with TRBJ2-1, with 7 bases fitting TRBD1. The length of the CDR3 is 15 residues. CDR1 KGHSH and CDR2 LQKENI come from the germline V gene. Unmatched junction bases numbered 8, after V lost 4 bases and J lost 5 bases. CDR3 sequence: CASSRSLTGDNEQFF. The CDR3 coding sequence is TGTGCCAGCTCACGCTCTCTCACAGGGGACAATGAGCAGTTCTTC.

This chain uses TRBV29-1 with TRBJ2-7, with TRBD2 as a possible D gene (5 bases). Trimming took 0 bases from V and 3 from J, leaving 9 bases between them. The CDR3 sequence is 13 residues long. CDR1 and CDR2 (germline): SQVTM, ANQGSEA. The CDR3 nucleotides read TGCAGCGTTGAAGATCTCGGGGACTACGAGCAGTACTTC. Its translation is CSVEDLGDYEQYF.

The chain combines TRBV27 with TRBJ1-2, with a weak D call TRBD1 (6 bases). The CDR3 is 13 residues long. Trimming shortened V by 5 bases and J by 8 bases, and 15 bases separated the two germline ends. Germline V gives CDR1 MNHEY, CDR2 SMNVEV (reference sequence). The CDR3 region has the DNA TGTGCCAGCAGTCTTGGGGGGGCGCGCGGCTACACCTTC. It translates to CASSLGGARGYTF.

This sequence joins TRBV5-1 and TRBJ2-1; 7 bases agree with TRBD2. CDR1 is SGHRS, CDR2 YFSETQ, per germline. The CDR3 runs to 17 residues. With V trimmed by 4 bases and J by 4 bases, 14 bases remained unmatched. The CDR3 coding sequence is TGCGCCAGCAGCAACCCTTTAGCGGGCATGGGTTACAATGAGCAGTTCTTC. This sequence encodes CASSNPLAGMGYNEQFF.

This clonotype was detected many times. The chain employs TRBV6-5 and TRBJ1-1; no firm D call. V lost 1 base and J 3 bases, leaving 9 bases between the germline ends. Germline CDR1 MNHEY, CDR2 SVGAGI. CDR3 size: 14 residues. In nucleotides, the CDR3 is TGTGCCAGCAGTTACTTTCGGACGGACACTGAAGCTTTCTTT. It encodes CASSYFRTDTEAFF.

The CDR3, as DNA: TGTGCCATCATGGGGTCGTCAGCTAGCACAGATACGCAGTATTTT. Its protein is CAIMGSSASTDTQYF. The rearrangement links TRBV10-3 to TRBJ2-3; D unclear. CDR3 length: 15 amino acids. The germline gives CDR1 ENHRY, CDR2 SYGVKD. The germline V and J ends were trimmed by 7 bases and 0 bases, with 14 bases remaining between them.

This clonotype was seen more than once but under ten times. This chain joins TRBV7-3 and TRBJ2-1; TRBD1 is a possible D gene (6 bases). Trimming took off 1 base at V and 1 base at J, with 14 bases between the two ends. The CDR3 consists of 17 residues. Germline V gene lookup returns CDR1 SGHTA and CDR2 FQGTGA. The CDR3 DNA reads TGTGCCAGCAGCTTAAAAGTAACAGGGCCTTCCTACAATGAGCAGTTCTTC. Translation: CASSLKVTGPSYNEQFF. Full variable domain (rest looked up from reference TRBV7-3 and TRBJ2-1): GAGVSQTPSNKVTEKGKYVELRCDPISGHTALYWYRQSLGQGPEFLIYFQGTGAADDSGLPNDRFFAVRPEGSVSTLKIQRTERGDSAVYLCASSLKVTGPSYNEQFFGPGTRLTVL.

The rearrangement joins TRBV6-1 to TRBJ1-5; TRBD1 is a possible D gene (5 bases). CDR3 length equals 16 residues. The V end was cut by 0 bases, the J end by 4 bases, with 13 bases between. Germline CDR1 is MNHNS and CDR2 is SASEGT. The CDR3 sequence is CASSEARDGPNQPQHF. The CDR3 bases are TGTGCCAGCAGTGAAGCGCGGGACGGCCCAAATCAGCCCCAGCATTTT.

This clonotype has only a few counts. V and J are TRBV30 and TRBJ2-3, with 9 positions matching TRBD2. Germline V lookup: CDR1 GTSNPN, CDR2 SVGIG (reference sequence). V gave up 8 bases and J gave up 1 base; unmatched junction bases: 19. The CDR3 runs 18 residues. The CDR3, as DNA: TGTGCCCTCCAGGGGGTAGCGGGGGATCTCTTCGGCACAGATACGCAGTATTTT. It specifies CALQGVAGDLFGTDTQYF. Looking up the rest from reference TRBV30 and TRBJ2-3 gives the full variable domain: SQTIHQWPATLVQPVGSPLSLECTVEGTSNPNLYWYRQAAGRGLQLLFYSVGIGQISSEVPQNLSASRPQDRQFILSSKKLLLSDSGFYLCALQGVAGDLFGTDTQYFGPGTRLTVL.

This clonotype was seen more than once but under ten times. J is TRBJ2-5 and V is TRBV6-2 or TRBV6-3, with D hard to call. The V end lost 6 bases, the J end lost 0 bases, and 11 bases lay between the germline ends. Germline loops: CDR1 MNHEY, CDR2 SVGEGT. The CDR3 sequence is 14 residues long. The CDR3 loop reads CASRYVGNQETQYF. The CDR3 region has the DNA TGTGCCAGCAGATATGTGGGCAACCAAGAGACCCAGTACTTC.

The sample holds many counts of this clonotype. The chain carries TRBV4-2 and TRBJ1-1; D not certain. Trimming removed 0 bases from V and 7 bases from J, with 3 bases in between. The CDR3 totals 11 residues. The germline V gene encodes CDR1 LGHNA and CDR2 YNFKEQ. Written as DNA, the CDR3 is TGTGCCAGCAGCCAAGACAGTGAAGCTTTCTTT. This sequence encodes CASSQDSEAFF.

The V call is TRBV4-1, the J call TRBJ1-6; D ambiguous. CDR3 length: 15 amino acids. The germline V gene encodes CDR1 MGHRA and CDR2 YSYEKL. The germline V and J ends were trimmed by 0 bases and 7 bases, with 10 bases remaining between them. CDR3 in DNA: TGCGCCAGCAGCCAAGATCCGATAAGGAATTCACCCCTCCACTTT. Protein: CASSQDPIRNSPLHF.

This clonotype was counted once. Given a much more abundant clone one base away, this may be a read error. The genes are TRBV25-1 and TRBJ2-1, with D uncertain. The CDR3 consists of 13 residues. The germline V gene encodes CDR1 MGHDK and CDR2 SYGVNS. The CDR3 DNA is TGTGCCAGCAGTGAATTTCGACACAATGGGCAGTTCTTC. Protein: CASSEFRHNGQFF. The full variable domain, completed using reference TRBV25-1 and TRBJ2-1, is EADIYQTPRYLVIGTGKKITLECSQTMGHDKMYWYQQDPGMELHLIHYSYGVNSTEKGDLSSESTVSRIRTEHFPLTLESARPSHTSQYLCASSEFRHNGQFFGPGTRLTVL.

This clonotype was counted only a few times. The chain joins TRBV3-1 to TRBJ1-2; D is undetermined. The V gene lost 2 bases and the J gene lost 2 bases, with 9 bases spanning the gap. Germline CDR1 reads LGHDT; CDR2 reads YNNKEL (reference sequence). This CDR3 spans 14 amino acids. CDR3 sequence reads: CASSQSAENYGYTF. The CDR3, as DNA: TGTGCCAGCAGCCAAAGCGCAGAGAACTATGGCTACACCTTC.

The gene calls are TRBV5-4 and TRBJ1-1; D gene uncertain. Germline-derived CDR1 and CDR2 are SGHNT and YYREEE (reference sequence). V shed 4 bases and J shed 9 bases, with 13 bases lying between them. The CDR3 runs to 12 residues. Here the CDR3 reads CASSPNQQKAFF. In nucleotides, the CDR3 is TGTGCCAGCAGCCCGAACCAACAAAAAGCTTTCTTT.

The chain combines TRBV2 with TRBJ2-7; D is tentatively TRBD1 or TRBD2 (5 bases each). The CDR3 runs 14 residues. Germline V gene sequence: CDR1 SNHLY, CDR2 FYNNEI. Trimming stripped 8 bases from V and 7 bases from J, with 21 bases between. The CDR3 DNA sequence: TGTGCCAGCCTCCTGGGGACGGGCCCCGGGGAGCAGTACTTC. Protein sequence: CASLLGTGPGEQYF.

This chain links TRBV7-9 with TRBJ2-2; no definite D call. Germline V gives CDR1 SEHNR, CDR2 FQNEAQ (reference sequence). The CDR3 spans 14 residues. The V end was cut by 6 bases, the J end by 6 bases, with 14 bases between. The CDR3 loop is CASRPPFSPGELFF. CDR3 DNA sequence: TGTGCCAGCAGACCACCTTTTAGCCCCGGGGAGCTGTTTTTT.

This clonotype has just a few counts. The chain combines TRBV19 with TRBJ2-3; TRBD2 matches at 8 bases. The CDR3 has 16 amino acids. Trimming cost V 5 bases and J 7 bases; bases outside gene matches: 14. Germline CDR1 and CDR2: LNHDA and SQIVND (reference sequence). The CDR3 nucleotides read TGTGCCAGTAGTCCATACTCCCGGGGGGGCCTAAATACGCAGTATTTT. It is translated as CASSPYSRGGLNTQYF. The whole variable domain, filled in from reference TRBV19 and TRBJ2-3, reads DGGITQSPKYLFRKEGQNVTLSCEQNLNHDAMYWYRQDPGQGLRLIYYSQIVNDFQKGDIAEGYSVSREKKESFPLTVTSAQKNPTAFYLCASSPYSRGGLNTQYFGPGTRLTVL.

V and J are TRBV7-8 and TRBJ2-3; tentatively, D is TRBD1 (5 bases). The CDR3 has 13 amino acids. Germline-derived CDR1 and CDR2 are SGHVS and FQNEAQ. Trimming removed 8 bases from V and 2 bases from J, with 11 bases in between. CDR3 nucleotide sequence: TGTGCCAGCTCTAAGGGGAACACAGATACGCAGTATTTT. It yields the protein CASSKGNTDTQYF.

V and J are TRBV9 and TRBJ2-5, with D hard to call. The CDR3 covers 13 residues. V was clipped by 2 bases and J by 7 bases, with 12 bases between them. Germline loops: CDR1 SGDLS, CDR2 YYNGEE. The CDR3 protein is CASSVGQTGTQYF. CDR3 nucleotide sequence: TGTGCCAGCAGCGTTGGTCAAACCGGGACCCAGTACTTC.

This chain joins TRBV29-1 and TRBJ2-5, with a possible D match to TRBD2 (5 bases). The CDR3 is made up of 11 amino acids. CDR1 is SQVTM, CDR2 ANQGSEA, per germline. V lost 6 bases and J 2 bases, leaving 7 bases between the germline ends. CDR3 loop: CSVRGQETQYF. In DNA, the CDR3 is TGCAGCGTCCGGGGACAAGAGACCCAGTACTTC.

This clonotype occurred many times. The chain joins TRBV5-1 to TRBJ2-7; D remains ambiguous. The germline gives CDR1 SGHRS, CDR2 YFSETQ. V shed 0 bases and J shed 1 base, with 8 bases lying between them. There are 14 residues in the CDR3. The CDR3 loop reads CASSLGTASYEQYF. The CDR3 DNA reads TGCGCCAGCAGCTTGGGGACGGCTTCCTACGAGCAGTACTTC.